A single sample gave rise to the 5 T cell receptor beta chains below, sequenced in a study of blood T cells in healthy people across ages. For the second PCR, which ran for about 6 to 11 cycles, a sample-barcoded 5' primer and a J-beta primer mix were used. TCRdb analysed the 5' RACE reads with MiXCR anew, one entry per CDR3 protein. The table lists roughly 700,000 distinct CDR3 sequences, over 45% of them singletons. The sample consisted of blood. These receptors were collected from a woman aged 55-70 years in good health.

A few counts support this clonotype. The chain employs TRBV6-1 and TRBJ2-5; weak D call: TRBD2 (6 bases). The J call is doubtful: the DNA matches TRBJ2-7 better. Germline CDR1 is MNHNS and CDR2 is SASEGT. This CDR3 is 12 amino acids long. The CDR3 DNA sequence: TGTGCCAGCATGCGGGGAAGGTACGAGCAGTACTTC. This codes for CASMRGRYEQYF.

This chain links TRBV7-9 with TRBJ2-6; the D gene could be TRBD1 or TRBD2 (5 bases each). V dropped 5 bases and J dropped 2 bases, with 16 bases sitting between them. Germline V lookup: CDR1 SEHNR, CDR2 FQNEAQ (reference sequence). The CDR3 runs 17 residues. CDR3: CASSPREGRPGANVLTF. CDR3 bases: TGTGCCAGCAGCCCTCGTGAGGGGAGACCTGGGGCCAACGTCCTGACTTTC.

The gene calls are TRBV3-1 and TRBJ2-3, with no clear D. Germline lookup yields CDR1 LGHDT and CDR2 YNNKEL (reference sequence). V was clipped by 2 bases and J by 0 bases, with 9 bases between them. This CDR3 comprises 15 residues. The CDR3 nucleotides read TGTGCCAGCAGCCAATTAGGCCTAAGCACAGATACGCAGTATTTT. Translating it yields CASSQLGLSTDTQYF.

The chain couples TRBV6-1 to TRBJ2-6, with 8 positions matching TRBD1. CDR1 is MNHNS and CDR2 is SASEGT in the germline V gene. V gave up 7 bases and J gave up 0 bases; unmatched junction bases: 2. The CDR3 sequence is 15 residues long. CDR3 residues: CASKTGASGANVLTF. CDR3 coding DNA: TGTGCCAGCAAGACAGGGGCCTCTGGGGCCAACGTCCTGACTTTC.

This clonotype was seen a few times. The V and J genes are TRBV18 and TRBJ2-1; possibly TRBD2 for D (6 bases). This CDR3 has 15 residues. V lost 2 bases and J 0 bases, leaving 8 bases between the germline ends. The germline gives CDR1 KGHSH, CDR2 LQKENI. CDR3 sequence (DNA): TGTGCCAGCTCACCATACGGGAGCTCCTACAATGAGCAGTTCTTC. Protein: CASSPYGSSYNEQFF.